A single sample gave rise to the 5 T cell receptor beta chains below, sequenced in a study of relationships among human T cell subsets. From mRNA, alpha and beta CDR3 regions were amplified using semiquantitative ARM-PCR. ARM-PCR used tagged nested gene-specific primers, then communal superprimers for exponential amplification. Each CDR3 protein gets one entry after TCRdb re-called the multiplex PCR reads with MiXCR. This sample has 11,000 to 15,000 distinct CDR3 sequences, with 50% to 75% found just once. Regulatory T cells were selected from positively selected CD4+ cells using anti-CD25 beads. Sequencing was done on a sample of Tregs sorted from blood. The receptors originated from a man aged 35-49 years in good health.

This chain uses TRBV12-3 or TRBV12-4 with TRBJ1-3, with D uncertain. With 3 bases removed from V and 0 bases from J, the gap between germline ends came to 6 bases. CDR3 length equals 14 residues. The CDR3 loop is CASSLTASGNTIYF. Written as DNA, the CDR3 is TGTGCCAGCAGTTTGACGGCCTCTGGAAACACCATATATTTT.

The genes are TRBV4-1 and TRBJ2-3, with TRBD2 identical over 8 bases. V trimming: 0 bases; J trimming: 0 bases; junction bases outside the gene matches: 8. The germline V gene encodes CDR1 MGHRA and CDR2 YSYEKL. The CDR3 loop spans 18 amino acids. The CDR3 here is CASSQDLGVAGSTDTQYF. The CDR3, as DNA: TGCGCCAGCAGCCAAGATCTAGGGGTAGCGGGGAGCACAGATACGCAGTATTTT.

The V gene is TRBV2, the J gene TRBJ2-7; 8 bases align to TRBD2. Per germline, CDR1 SNHLY and CDR2 FYNNEI. The CDR3 is 14 amino acids. J gave up 2 bases and V 7 bases, and 7 bases lay outside the gene matches. CDR3: CASKATSGTYEQYF. CDR3 in DNA: TGTGCCAGCAAGGCTACTAGCGGCACCTACGAGCAGTACTTC.

The V gene is TRBV20-1, the J gene TRBJ2-4, with D unclear. The CDR3 length is 19 residues. Germline V gene data show CDR1 as DFQATT and CDR2 as SNEGSKA (reference sequence). The germline V and J ends were trimmed by 6 bases and 0 bases, with 27 bases remaining between them. The CDR3 coding sequence is TGCAGTGCAAAAAGAGTTAGACTGGCCCCAGGAGAAGCCAAAAACATTCAGTACTTC. This sequence encodes CSAKRVRLAPGEAKNIQYF.

This sequence joins TRBV15 and TRBJ2-5, with 10 positions matching TRBD2. V was pared by 1 base and J by 4 bases, with 3 bases of the junction left unmatched. Germline assignment: CDR1 LNHNV and CDR2 YYDKDF (reference sequence). CDR3 length equals 15 residues. CDR3 nucleotide sequence: TGTGCCACCAGCAGAGCTAGCGGGGGATCAGAGACCCAGTACTTC. Residues: CATSRASGGSETQYF.